The source of this T cell receptor beta chain is a study of cytomegalovirus exposure and HLA in healthy donors (dated by TCRdb to 2015 to 2018). For the study in its entirety: An earlier analysis of some 550 of the donors reported 250 to 350 Gb of sequence data and 117 million unique TCR beta sequences from 150 million to 200 million T cells. An early release covering over 500 HLA-typed donors comprised approximately 290 gigabases of sequencing data and around 86 million unique TCR sequences. Among the roughly 400 genotyped donors, around 81% belonged to the genetic ancestry cluster associated with self-reported Caucasian donors. The study aimed to test whether signatures of past pathogen exposure could be identified by cataloging public T cell receptors. Using immunosequencing, the study profiled T cell repertoires from 666 subjects and related those repertoires to cytomegalovirus serostatus. Besides the first cohort of around 670 subjects, a separate validation cohort made up of some 110 different subjects was used. The study combined high-throughput TCR immunosequencing, statistical association of individual TCRs with disease status, and machine learning to predict cytomegalovirus infection status. To study patterns of TCR occurrence, a later analysis re-analyzed previously published TCR beta repertoires from 600 to 750 donors and added high-resolution HLA genotyping. In the later analysis, no new phenotypic data were used to find candidate immune exposures; instead, reliance was placed on TCR beta sequences and their occurrence across donors. In an earlier analysis of several hundred of the donors, high-throughput TCR beta sequencing was used to judge whether each TCR beta V gene segment behaved as functional or pseudogenic. Donor age, sex, ethnicity and CMV serostatus were compiled alongside the repertoire data. Genome-wide SNP genotypes for about 65% of the roughly 670 donors were used in a later genetic analysis, which treated that subset as a discovery cohort. All discovery cohort repertoires had been generated on a single sequencing platform. Both class I and class II loci were covered by HLA typing, at four-digit resolution. Typing coverage differed by locus: A, B, C, DRB1 and DQB1 were typed in about 629-630 donors, DQA1 in about 550, DPA1 in around 610, and DPB1 in 472. Several DR-DQ haplotypes were handled as single units for association and clustering because linkage in the cohort was strong. Across 300 to 400 genotyped donors of the cohort, an average of about 250,000 unique TCR beta nucleotide sequences per donor were sequenced, and approximately 17% of those sequences were non-productive.

Libraries were constructed by the immunoSEQ multiplex PCR assay. A mixture of 60 forward primers for TCR Vbeta segments and 13 reverse primers for TCR Jbeta segments was used in the multiplex PCR. The CDR3 region of rearranged TCR beta genes was amplified from genomic DNA with a multiplex PCR assay. On the Illumina HiSeq System, the amplified TCR beta libraries were sequenced as 87-base-pair reads. The original pipeline was this. Across the 600 to 700 repertoires, a later analysis counted approximately 75 million unique TCR beta chains, some 11 million of which were shared by at least two donors. To remove PCR and sequencing errors, raw reads were error-corrected and collapsed into unique sequences using a nearest-neighbor algorithm that merged closely related sequences. V, D and J gene segments were assigned by aligning CDR3 sequences to IMGT reference sequences. For a sequence to be retained, at least a six-nucleotide match to both a V gene segment and a J gene segment was required. A rearrangement was called productive if the CDR3 had no stop codons and remained in frame with V and J, and every other rearrangement was called non-productive. CDR3 was defined according to IMGT convention as the region running from the second conserved V-encoded cysteine to the conserved J-encoded phenylalanine. In an earlier analysis of 550 to 650 of the donors, sequences lacking an unambiguous match to a single V gene segment were excluded. In an earlier analysis of 587 of the donors, V segments were called functional above 56.7% productive rearrangements and were called segregating when the between-donor standard deviation exceeded 5%. A statistical classification framework was built to diagnose cytomegalovirus status from the catalog of TCR beta chain sequences. V and J gene assignment, in a later analysis, came from comparing TCR nucleotide sequences with IMGT/GENE-DB human TR gene sequences. A later analysis assigned CDR3 sequences and most-parsimonious VDJ recombination scenarios with the TCRdist pipeline. A later analysis defined each TCR beta chain by its CDR3 amino acid sequence plus V-gene family, and excluded reads lacking a unique V-gene family. A later analysis removed several hundred highly shared, low-generation-probability nucleotide sequences to deal with suspected cross-contamination and a sequencing artifact. In a later analysis, a clonal expansion index for each public chain was calculated from normalized within-repertoire ranks of inferred template counts. Generation probabilities in a later analysis came from a VDJ recombination model fitted to out-of-frame rearrangements, and those results were checked against IGoR. In a later analysis, TCR-TCR, TCR-HLA and TCR-CMV co-occurrence was scored with hypergeometric tests, and a repertoire-size bias correction was applied to TCR pairs. A later analysis estimated false discovery rates by permuting HLA or CMV assignments 20 times. A later analysis grouped co-occurring TCRs with DBSCAN, adding TCRdist sequence similarity when clustering within HLA-allele-positive subsets. Repertoires with fewer than 30,000 or more than 120,000 public chains were left out of co-occurrence clustering, as were roughly five repertoires with anomalous nucleotide sharing. Sourced from immuneACCESS, this table was stored by TCRdb with only in-frame sequences that have V and J called. A share of the clones is absent; for the studies checked, an unresolved V gene accounts for under half, and the remainder has no known explanation. The V and J calls and clone size are taken from that table; D and trimming were inferred from the DNA. This sample gives 150,000 to 200,000 clones in total; under 85% of them show up just once. The ten largest clonotypes hold about 3.1% of the sample.

In total, roughly 670 healthy bone marrow donors made up the cohort. At the time of sampling, every cohort member was nominally healthy, though immune exposures that went unrecorded were likely present. The donor was CMV seronegative and was included in the group of a few hundred seronegative cohort members. A peripheral blood sample was provided by each donor, and peripheral blood mononuclear cells were used for TCR beta sequencing. Genomic DNA was extracted from the blood cell samples with the Qiagen DNeasy Blood Extraction Kit. Turning to this clone: Its antigen target is currently unknown. No base-level quality is on record; no much larger clone is a single base apart.

Sequences SEHNR (CDR1) and FQNEAQ (CDR2) are obtained from the germline V gene (reference sequence). The CDR3 covers 16 residues, taking in both the cysteine and the phenylalanine. Only CDR3 DNA is held: 48 bases, read in frame from base 1. V is pared back by 0 bases and J by 2 bases, with 11 bases lying between the germline termini. Points the paper makes about the study in general: HLA typing was unavailable for some donors at each locus, so association tests used only the typed subset. Roughly uniform sequencing depth across donors was assumed in presence/absence analyses, although this assumption may not hold. Across donors, most TCR sequences were observed very rarely, whereas some public TCRs were present in many individuals. The cohort was sequenced for TCR beta chains only, and without alpha or paired-chain data the features that could be detected were limited. The 87-base-pair reads could not distinguish some IMGT-functional V segments, including TRBV6-2 and TRBV6-3, so those segments were excluded. The only immune exposure information available for the cohort was CMV serostatus. According to a later analysis, most CMV-associated TCR beta chains appeared to be HLA-restricted, and the HLA associations seemed to be driven largely by CMV exposure. A later analysis associated 15,000 or so TCR beta sequences with specific HLA alleles at a false discovery rate of 0.05. The study listed 170 or so TCR beta chains as associated with cytomegalovirus. In an earlier analysis of around 600 of the donors, most TCR beta V segments appeared in productive rearrangements about 87% or about 30% of the time, broadly matching IMGT annotations. Linkage disequilibrium might explain the correlated functional status among segregating V segments, but an unknown experimental factor could not be ruled out. In a later analysis, HLA-associated TCR beta chains showed more clonal expansion and lower generation probabilities than non-associated chains that were equally common. A later genetic analysis reported fewer N-insertions in productive TCRs among donors in an Asian-associated ancestry cluster than the roughly 700-donor mean. The sequencing pipeline was judged likely to have produced a cluster of highly shared sequence variants as a technical artifact. Strong co-occurrence of HLA alleles, especially DR and DQ, made assigning TCR associations to individual alleles difficult. In a later analysis, the rate of TCR association differed among HLA loci, with DRB1 alleles having the most associated TCRs and HLA-C alleles having the fewest. The authors suggested that the approach could potentially be generalized to other disease states and immunological phenotypes. A further reported finding was that TCR beta sequences accurately predicted the HLA-A and HLA-B alleles for most subjects in the first cohort. The classifier was reported to diagnose cytomegalovirus status with high specificity and sensitivity in both the original cohort and the validation cohort. Because counts were too low, about 18 rarely observed V segments, including chromosome 9 orphons, were excluded from the earlier analysis of 500 to 700 of the donors. In vitro tests confirmed that a few of the cytomegalovirus-associated TCR beta chains recognize cytomegalovirus antigens. A later analysis reported that several top co-occurrence clusters appeared linked to parvovirus B19, influenza, CMV and Epstein-Barr virus. A later genetic analysis associated a missense DCLRE1C variant with V-gene and J-gene trimming of TCR beta chains, and an independent cohort replicated the association.

The sequencing sample was made of PBMCs. The TCR comes from a female donor in good health and CMV-seronegative. This sequence uses TRBV7-9 and TRBJ1-5, with the D gene too uncertain to name. The CDR3 in this case is CASSLATGEGNQPQHF. DNA sequence: TGTGCCAGCAGCTTAGCGACTGGGGAGGGCAATCAGCCCCAGCATTTT.